Each of the 18 T cell receptor beta chains below was sequenced from the same sample in a study of cytomegalovirus exposure and HLA in healthy donors. Primers: 60 Vbeta forward and 13 Jbeta reverse. Produced via immunoSEQ multiplex PCR; TCRdb's table is partial and in-frame only. The sample has about 140,000 clones, around 75% seen once. Sequencing was performed on PBMCs. The receptor set was obtained from a man between 35 and 55 years old in good health and CMV-seronegative.

The chain has TRBV6-5 and TRBJ2-3; possibly TRBD2 for D (5 bases). The CDR3 is 14 residues long. The V and J ends lost 4 bases and 4 bases respectively, with 12 bases between them. Germline CDR1 reads MNHEY; CDR2 reads SVGAGI. This CDR3 is CASSSASRPDTQYF. CDR3 DNA: TGTGCCAGCAGTTCGGCTAGCCGCCCAGATACGCAGTATTTT.

The rearrangement links TRBV30 to TRBJ1-1; D gene unclear. The CDR3 covers 14 residues. Trimming removed 2 bases from V and 4 bases from J, with 14 bases in between. The germline gives CDR1 GTSNPN, CDR2 SVGIG (reference sequence). For the CDR3, the DNA is TGTGCCTGGAGTCCTCCCCCTTCGGTCACTGAAGCTTTCTTT. It yields the protein CAWSPPPSVTEAFF.

This chain links TRBV7-2 with TRBJ1-5, with D uncertain. With 5 bases removed from V and 2 bases from J, the gap between germline ends came to 13 bases. The CDR3 consists of 15 residues. Germline V lookup: CDR1 SGHTA, CDR2 FQGNSA. The CDR3 nucleotides are TGTGCCAGCAGCCCGATCGCGGCGGGCAATCAGCCCCAGCATTTT. Translating gives CASSPIAAGNQPQHF. The full variable domain, in which reference TRBV7-2 and TRBJ1-5 provide the parts outside the CDR3, is GAGVSQSPSNKVTEKGKDVELRCDPISGHTALYWYRQSLGQGLEFLIYFQGNSAPDKSGLPSDRFSAERTGGSVSTLTIQRTQQEDSAVYLCASSPIAAGNQPQHFGDGTRLSIL.

V and J are TRBV5-1 and TRBJ1-1; 10 bases agree with TRBD1. This CDR3 region has 14 residues. J lost 6 bases, V lost 0 bases, and 2 bases had no gene match. Germline loops: CDR1 SGHRS, CDR2 YFSETQ. The CDR3 nucleotides read TGCGCCAGCAGCTTGGGACAGGGGGCCTCTGAAGCTTTCTTT. Translating it yields CASSLGQGASEAFF.

The table lists this clone with a few counts. The genes are TRBV30 and TRBJ1-5, with 10 bases lining up with TRBD1. The CDR3 length is 16 residues. The V segment lost 0 bases and the J segment 5 bases; nucleotides outside the gene matches: 7. Germline V gene data show CDR1 as GTSNPN and CDR2 as SVGIG (reference sequence). CDR3 nucleotides: TGTGCCTGGAGTGTACAGTGGGACAGGGGAGATCAGCCCCAGCATTTT. Translated, it gives CAWSVQWDRGDQPQHF.

This clone was seen only a few times. The chain joins TRBV6-6 to TRBJ2-5; a possible D gene is TRBD2 (6 bases). This CDR3 region has 12 residues. Germline values: CDR1 MNHNY, CDR2 SVGAGI (reference sequence). Between the trimmed V and J ends, which lost 6 bases and 5 bases, there was a span of 10 bases. CDR3 DNA sequence: TGTGCCAGCAGGGGGGGAGGTGAGACCCAGTACTTC. It codes for CASRGGGETQYF.

The genes are TRBV7-9 and TRBJ1-2; possible D gene TRBD1, 5 bases. With 3 bases removed from V and 4 bases from J, the gap between germline ends came to 12 bases. This CDR3 has 14 amino acids. The germline V gene encodes CDR1 SEHNR and CDR2 FQNEAQ (reference sequence). DNA of the CDR3: TGTGCCAGCAGCTTTCCAGGGATCGTCTATGGCTACACCTTC. Its protein product is CASSFPGIVYGYTF.

The chain links TRBV9 to TRBJ2-3; a possible D gene is TRBD1 (6 bases). The CDR3 is made up of 12 amino acids. The V end lost 0 bases, the J end lost 10 bases, and 9 bases lay between the germline ends. Germline CDR1 is SGDLS and CDR2 is YYNGEE. The CDR3 sequence: CASSVGGTSQYF. For the CDR3, the DNA is TGTGCCAGCAGCGTAGGGGGGACATCGCAGTATTTT.

This clone was picked up a small number of times. This chain links TRBV5-5 with TRBJ1-5; no reliable D call. The germline CDR1 and CDR2 sequences are SGHKS and YYEKEE (reference sequence). Trimming stripped 2 bases from V and 5 bases from J, with 8 bases between. The CDR3 contains 13 residues. The CDR3 sequence: CASSFFLDQPQHF. The CDR3 nucleotides are TGTGCCAGCAGCTTCTTTCTAGATCAGCCCCAGCATTTT.

CDR3 loop: CASSSQGGSNTIYF. The DNA of the CDR3 is TGTGCCAGCAGCTCACAGGGCGGGTCAAACACCATATATTTT. V and J are TRBV11-2 and TRBJ1-3, with D maybe TRBD1 (6 bases). Germline CDR1 reads SGHAT; CDR2 reads FQNNGV. The CDR3 has 14 amino acids. Trimming took off 4 bases at V and 6 bases at J, with 13 bases between the two ends.

The chain recombines TRBV4-2 with TRBJ2-6; 7 bases are shared with TRBD1. CDR1 is LGHNA and CDR2 is YNFKEQ in the germline V gene. The V gene end was trimmed by 0 bases and the J gene end by 0 bases; junction bases not matched to a gene: 5. This CDR3 comprises 18 residues. Here the CDR3 reads CASSQDRTGISGANVLTF. The CDR3 DNA sequence: TGTGCCAGCAGCCAAGACCGGACAGGTATCTCTGGGGCCAACGTCCTGACTTTC.

The V and J genes are TRBV5-1 and TRBJ2-3; TRBD2 might be the D (5 bases). The CDR3 runs to 15 residues. V was trimmed by 0 bases and J by 4 bases, leaving 12 bases between them. Per the germline V gene, CDR1 is SGHRS and CDR2 is YFSETQ. The CDR3 loop reads CASSLAGNPADTQYF. DNA for the CDR3: TGCGCCAGCAGCTTGGCCGGGAACCCCGCAGATACGCAGTATTTT. Complete variable domain (other parts from reference TRBV5-1 and TRBJ2-3): KAGVTQTPRYLIKTRGQQVTLSCSPISGHRSVSWYQQTPGQGLQFLFEYFSETQRNKGNFPGRFSGRQFSNSRSEMNVSTLELGDSALYLCASSLAGNPADTQYFGPGTRLTVL.

The CDR3 sequence is CASSLALRGLAGVDTQYF. CDR3 DNA sequence: TGTGCCAGCAGCTTAGCCCTGCGGGGACTAGCGGGAGTGGATACGCAGTATTTT. V and J are TRBV7-2 and TRBJ2-3; 14 positions match TRBD2. The CDR3 length is 18 residues. Germline assignment: CDR1 SGHTA and CDR2 FQGNSA. After removal of 0 bases from V and 6 bases from J, the junction contained 8 bases not matched to a gene.

The count of this clone is one. V usage is TRBV20-1 and J usage is TRBJ2-1; a possible D gene is TRBD1 (5 bases). The germline CDR1 and CDR2 sequences are DFQATT and SNEGSKA (reference sequence). CDR3 length: 11 residues. V dropped 0 bases and J dropped 10 bases, with 7 bases sitting between them. As DNA, the CDR3 is TGCAGTGCTAGAGAGGGGCGGGAGCAGTTCTTC. It specifies CSAREGREQFF.

The gene calls are TRBV5-6 and TRBJ1-3; 8 bases line up with TRBD1. Looked up from germline, CDR1 is SGHDT and CDR2 is YYEEEE. The CDR3 is 14 residues long. The trim removed 9 bases at V and 4 bases at J, leaving 9 bases unmatched. DNA for the CDR3: TGTGCCACCAAGGGCAGGGGGCAAGGAAACACCATATATTTT. It is translated as CATKGRGQGNTIYF.

V usage is TRBV7-9 and J usage is TRBJ1-6; the match to TRBD1 covers 7 bases. Trimming took 8 bases from V and 0 from J; bases not matched to a gene: 7. Germline values: CDR1 SEHNR, CDR2 FQNEAQ (reference sequence). The CDR3 length is 16 residues. Written as DNA, the CDR3 is TGTGCCAGCGGAAAGACAGGGACCTCCTATAATTCACCCCTCCACTTT. It is translated as CASGKTGTSYNSPLHF. Full variable domain (remainder filled in from reference TRBV7-9 and TRBJ1-6): DTGVSQNPRHKITKRGQNVTFRCDPISEHNRLYWYRQTLGQGPEFLTYFQNEAQLEKSRLLSDRFSAERPKGSFSTLEIQRTEQGDSAMYLCASGKTGTSYNSPLHFGNGTRLTVT.

V and J are TRBV4-2 and TRBJ2-3; TRBD2 matches at 12 bases. V lost 1 base to trimming and J lost 4 bases; unmatched junction nucleotides: 6. The germline V gene has CDR1 LGHNA and CDR2 YNFKEQ. The CDR3 is 17 amino acids. The chain's CDR3 is CASSQVALAGGSDTQYF. In DNA, the CDR3 is TGTGCCAGCAGCCAAGTGGCGCTAGCGGGGGGGTCAGATACGCAGTATTTT.

The V gene is TRBV4-3, the J gene TRBJ1-2; the match to TRBD1 covers 8 bases. With 2 bases clipped from V and 3 bases from J, the junction kept 8 bases outside the gene matches. CDR1 and CDR2 (germline): LGHNA, YSLEER. The CDR3 is 16 residues long. The CDR3, as DNA: TGCGCCAGCAGCCAATGGTATCAGGGGGCTGACTATGGCTACACCTTC. This sequence encodes CASSQWYQGADYGYTF.